A single sample gave rise to the 30 T cell receptor beta chains below, sequenced in a study of prognosis after radiotherapy for stage I lung cancer. With two-round multiplex PCR, TCR beta CDR3 sequences were amplified from genomic DNA. The use of primers specific to each TRBV and TRBJ gene characterized first-round PCR. TCRdb ran MiXCR on the multiplex PCR reads and lists one entry per CDR3 protein. Counted here are fewer than 35,000 distinct CDR3 sequences, approximately 51% occurring once; the ten biggest clones make up 16%. The sample consisted of PBMCs, taken before or after stereotactic body radiation therapy (not recorded which). These receptors were taken from a donor aged 50 or older with non-small cell lung cancer.

This clonotype was found many times. CDR3 DNA: TGTGCCAGCAGTTTACTACCCGGGACAACCAAAAACATTCAGTACTTC. Encoded protein: CASSLLPGTTKNIQYF. This chain joins TRBV12-3 or TRBV12-4 and TRBJ2-4; D possibly corresponds to TRBD1 (6 bases). This CDR3 spans 16 amino acids. V lost 2 bases and J 2 bases, leaving 13 bases between the germline ends.

The chain has TRBV10-3 and TRBJ2-5, with D tentatively TRBD1 or TRBD2 (5 bases each). The CDR3 spans 13 residues. The germline gives CDR1 ENHRY, CDR2 SYGVKD. The CDR3 sequence: CVSMRGYQETQYF. The CDR3 DNA sequence: TGTGTCAGCATGAGGGGATACCAAGAGACCCAGTACTTC.

This clonotype occurred many times. The DNA for the CDR3 is TGCGCCAGCAGCCCCACCAAGGTGACAGATACGCAGTATTTT. Its protein product is CASSPTKVTDTQYF. The V gene is TRBV5-1, the J gene TRBJ2-3; D is ambiguous. Germline V gene lookup returns CDR1 SGHRS and CDR2 YFSETQ. This CDR3 is 14 amino acids long. With 4 bases removed from V and 3 bases from J, the gap between germline ends came to 12 bases.

V and J are TRBV7-6 and TRBJ2-6; D is unclear. Germline V gives CDR1 SGHVS, CDR2 FNYEAQ. The CDR3 is 17 residues long. The V end lost 3 bases, the J end lost 0 bases, and 12 bases lay between the germline ends. In nucleotides, the CDR3 is TGTGCCAGCAGCTTGATGATGTCTCACTCTGGGGCCAACGTCCTGACTTTC. Protein sequence: CASSLMMSHSGANVLTF.

The CDR3 DNA reads as TGCGCCAGCAGTTTGTCTCCAGCGACTAACACCGGGGAGCTGTTTTTT. Amino acids: CASSLSPATNTGELFF. The chain joins TRBV5-1 to TRBJ2-2; no firm D call. CDR3 size: 16 residues. Germline lookup yields CDR1 SGHRS and CDR2 YFSETQ. Trimming took 5 bases from V and 2 from J, leaving 16 bases between them.

A word on this clonotype: At one of its ends the junction is not consistent with the germline gene, which may arise from a read error. The rearrangement links TRBV7-2 to TRBJ1-2, with D hard to call. The CDR3 is made up of 12 amino acids. Germline V gene sequence: CDR1 SGHTA, CDR2 FQGNSA. CDR3 residues: CASILDRLAHTF. CDR3 nucleotides: TGTGCCAGCATCTTAGATCGGCTGGCTCACACCTTC.

This rearrangement joins TRBV2 to TRBJ1-5; a possible D gene is TRBD1 (5 bases). Between the trimmed V and J ends, which lost 8 bases and 6 bases, there was a span of 11 bases. Germline assignment: CDR1 SNHLY and CDR2 FYNNEI. The CDR3 is made up of 12 amino acids. The CDR3 protein is CASAGLAQPQHF. The CDR3 DNA follows: TGTGCCAGCGCAGGGTTGGCTCAGCCCCAGCATTTT.

A single count supports this clonotype. The chain carries TRBV2 and TRBJ1-5; TRBD1 is a possible D gene (5 bases). This CDR3 has 15 amino acids. Germline V gene lookup returns CDR1 SNHLY and CDR2 FYNNEI. V was shortened by 9 bases and J by 0 bases, with 15 bases between the two germline ends. The CDR3 sequence is CASIPDNLSNQPQHF. CDR3 bases: TGTGCCAGTATCCCGGACAATCTTAGCAATCAGCCCCAGCATTTT.

This clonotype was observed at least ten times. The CDR3: CSARSGSGGNEQFF. The CDR3 region has the DNA TGCAGTGCTCGTAGCGGGAGCGGGGGTAATGAGCAGTTCTTC. The rearrangement joins TRBV20-1 to TRBJ2-1, with TRBD2 matching 9 bases. The CDR3 has 14 residues. Trimming removed 5 bases from V and 7 bases from J; junction bases left unmatched: 9. Looked up from germline, CDR1 is DFQATT and CDR2 is SNEGSKA (reference sequence).

The V and J genes are TRBV7-2 and TRBJ1-2; D remains ambiguous. Germline-derived CDR1 and CDR2 are SGHTA and FQGNSA. V was pared by 0 bases and J by 5 bases, with 19 bases between. The CDR3 length is 17 residues. The CDR3, as DNA: TGTGCCAGCAGCTTAGCCGAGATAGTCCGCCTCGGATATGGCTACACCTTC. This sequence encodes CASSLAEIVRLGYGYTF.

This clonotype came up many times. This sequence joins TRBV7-2 and TRBJ2-5; D ambiguous. The CDR3 consists of 11 residues. Looked up from germline, CDR1 is SGHTA and CDR2 is FQGNSA. Trimming pared 5 bases from V and 5 bases from J, leaving 6 bases between. The CDR3 sequence is CASSARETQYF. CDR3 nucleotides: TGTGCCAGCAGCGCCAGGGAGACCCAGTACTTC.

This clonotype occurred a few times. The rearrangement joins TRBV6-1 to TRBJ2-2; TRBD1 is a possible D gene (5 bases). CDR1 and CDR2 from the germline V gene are MNHNS and SASEGT. The CDR3 is 15 amino acids. The V and J ends lost 3 bases and 4 bases respectively, with 12 bases between them. The CDR3 is CASSDSPGSTGELFF. CDR3 DNA sequence: TGTGCCAGCAGTGACTCACCAGGGTCCACCGGGGAGCTGTTTTTT.

This sequence joins TRBV7-2 and TRBJ2-1, with D maybe TRBD2 (6 bases). Trimming stripped 2 bases from V and 14 bases from J, with 13 bases between. This CDR3 comprises 12 residues. Per the germline V gene, CDR1 is SGHTA and CDR2 is FQGNSA. CDR3 protein: CASSLMRESKFF. CDR3 sequence (DNA): TGTGCCAGCAGCTTAATGCGGGAATCGAAGTTCTTC.

This clonotype showed up many times. V is TRBV20-1 and J is TRBJ2-5, with TRBD1 identical over 7 bases. CDR3 length equals 14 residues. The germline V gene encodes CDR1 DFQATT and CDR2 SNEGSKA (reference sequence). Losses at the gene ends were 3 bases for V and 4 bases for J; bases not matched to a gene: 8. In DNA, the CDR3 is TGCAGTGCTAGCCGAATAAGGGGGCCAGAGACCCAGTACTTC. Protein sequence: CSASRIRGPETQYF.

Many counts were recorded for this clonotype. This chain links TRBV7-2 with TRBJ2-5; D remains unclear. The CDR3 contains 13 residues. Germline V CDR1 and CDR2: SGHTA, FQGNSA. V lost 5 bases, J lost 3 bases, and 10 bases lay in between. The CDR3 protein is CASSRSPEETQYF. CDR3 nucleotide sequence: TGTGCCAGCAGCAGGAGTCCTGAAGAGACCCAGTACTTC.

The J gene is TRBJ2-7, the V gene TRBV20-1, with TRBD2 matching 14 bases. The CDR3 totals 16 residues. The V gene's germline CDR1 is DFQATT and CDR2 SNEGSKA (reference sequence). V dropped 6 bases and J dropped 9; count of bases not matched to a gene: 16. CDR3 in DNA: TGCAGTGCGGGACAGGGTGTGACTAGCGGGAGGGGCCGGCAGTACTTC. Translation gives CSAGQGVTSGRGRQYF.

As for this clonotype: One base away lies a much larger clone, so this may be a sequencing read error. The V gene is TRBV9, the J gene TRBJ1-4; D not certain. Trimming stripped 7 bases from V and 8 bases from J, with 12 bases between. CDR3 length equals 12 residues. Germline-derived CDR1 and CDR2 are SGDLS and YYNGEE. CDR3 sequence (DNA): TGTGCCAGCGGAGGCAGGTCCGAAAAACTGTTTTTT. Translation gives CASGGRSEKLFF.

This clonotype has at least ten counts. CDR3 sequence (DNA): TGCGCCAGCAGCCAAGCGGGAGGGCCGGGAGAGCAGTACTTC. This translates into CASSQAGGPGEQYF. The J gene is TRBJ2-7, the V gene TRBV4-3; 8 nucleotides line up with TRBD2. The V segment lost 1 base and the J segment 7 bases; nucleotides outside the gene matches: 6. The germline V gene has CDR1 LGHNA and CDR2 YSLEER. The CDR3 has 14 amino acids.

Only one count was recorded for this clonotype. This rearrangement joins TRBV28 to TRBJ2-1, with D tentatively TRBD1 (6 bases). The V end was cut by 8 bases, the J end by 5 bases, with 13 bases between. CDR3 size: 13 residues. Germline CDR1 MDHEN, CDR2 SYDVKM. The CDR3 sequence is CASLGGWDNEQFF. The CDR3 coding sequence is TGTGCCAGCCTAGGGGGTTGGGACAATGAGCAGTTCTTC.

In its sample, this clonotype was seen many times. The chain joins TRBV18 to TRBJ2-7; perhaps TRBD1 as D (5 bases). CDR3 length equals 13 residues. Germline loops: CDR1 KGHSH, CDR2 LQKENI. Trimming removed 3 bases at V and 4 bases at J, with 10 bases between. The CDR3 loop is CASSPQGIYEQYF. The DNA of the CDR3 is TGTGCCAGCTCACCCCAGGGTATTTACGAGCAGTACTTC.

The J gene is TRBJ2-7, the V gene TRBV30; D is possibly TRBD1 (6 bases). CDR3 length: 14 residues. CDR1 is GTSNPN, CDR2 SVGIG, per germline (reference sequence). V lost 5 bases, J lost 7 bases, and 21 bases lay in between. The CDR3 region has the DNA TGTGCCTGGGGTCGGGACATCATGAGGGGAGAGCAGTACTTC. Its translation is CAWGRDIMRGEQYF.

CDR3 in amino acids: CASSQEGRNSPLHF. The CDR3 nucleotides are TGTGCCAGCAGCCAAGAGGGGAGAAATTCACCCCTCCACTTT. V gene TRBV4-2 combines with J gene TRBJ1-6; D ambiguous. This CDR3 is 14 amino acids long. Germline V CDR1 and CDR2: LGHNA, YNFKEQ. Trimming stripped 0 bases from V and 7 bases from J, with 7 bases between.

This clonotype was counted ten times or more. This chain connects TRBV29-1 to TRBJ2-7; D gene unclear. Germline values: CDR1 SQVTM, CDR2 ANQGSEA. The CDR3 covers 14 residues. The V end was cut by 4 bases, the J end by 0 bases, with 13 bases between. CDR3: CSVGGKSFSYEQYF. As DNA, the CDR3 is TGCAGCGTTGGGGGAAAGTCCTTCTCCTACGAGCAGTACTTC.

This clonotype is medium-sized within its sample. V gene TRBV24-1 combines with J gene TRBJ2-2; D ambiguous. Germline V gene data show CDR1 as KGHDR and CDR2 as SFDVKD. The CDR3 is 15 residues long. Trimming pared 7 bases from V and 1 base from J, leaving 12 bases between. This chain's CDR3 is CATRDGPMNTGELFF. As DNA, the CDR3 is TGTGCCACCAGGGACGGACCTATGAACACCGGGGAGCTGTTTTTT.

This clonotype was seen ten or more times. V gene TRBV5-1 combines with J gene TRBJ2-1; 7 nucleotides match TRBD1. V trimming: 4 bases; J trimming: 9 bases; junction bases outside the gene matches: 7. CDR3 size: 13 residues. Germline V CDR1 and CDR2: SGHRS, YFSETQ. The CDR3 DNA is TGCGCCAGCAGCCGAACAGGGGCGATTGAGCAGTTCTTC. Protein: CASSRTGAIEQFF.

A remark on this clonotype: One end of the junction varies from germline; a read error may be responsible. The chain recombines TRBV28 with TRBJ2-1; no definite D call. The CDR3 extends over 13 amino acids. Looked up from germline, CDR1 is MDHEN and CDR2 is SYDVKM. DNA of the CDR3: TGTTCCAGCAGTTTGAGTGACTACAATGAGCAGTTCTTC. Translated, it gives CSSSLSDYNEQFF.

The chain joins TRBV7-8 to TRBJ2-5, with 11 bases lining up with TRBD1. The CDR3 is made up of 15 amino acids. Trimming took 4 bases from V and 9 from J; bases not matched to a gene: 10. In germline, CDR1 is SGHVS, CDR2 FQNEAQ. DNA of the CDR3: TGTGCCAGCAGCTCGGACAGGGGGCTTCATGGGGCCCAGTACTTC. Residues: CASSSDRGLHGAQYF. The variable domain in full, with the rest retrieved from reference TRBV7-8 and TRBJ2-5, is GAGVSQSPRYKVAKRGQDVALRCDPISGHVSLFWYQQALGQGPEFLTYFQNEAQLDKSGLPSDRFFAERPEGSVSTLKIQRTQQEDSAVYLCASSSDRGLHGAQYFGPGTRLLVL.

The chain has TRBV11-3 and TRBJ2-4, with D possibly matching TRBD1 (6 bases). V dropped 0 bases and J dropped 5 bases, with 23 bases sitting between them. There are 19 residues in the CDR3. CDR1 SGHNT and CDR2 YENEEA come from the germline V gene. The CDR3 DNA reads as TGTGCCAGCAGCTTAGAAGCCCCCCCCCCCAGGGGCGTAGAAAACATTCAGTACTTC. Its protein product is CASSLEAPPPRGVENIQYF.

The chain employs TRBV7-2 and TRBJ2-7; the D is unclear. Germline loops: CDR1 SGHTA, CDR2 FQGNSA. V lost 3 bases and J lost 4, with 13 bases in between. This CDR3 comprises 14 residues. CDR3 amino acids: CASSFIWSAYEQYF. CDR3 sequence (DNA): TGTGCCAGCAGCTTTATCTGGAGTGCATACGAGCAGTACTTC.

J is TRBJ2-3 and V is TRBV19; D gene uncertain. CDR3 length: 13 residues. In germline, CDR1 is LNHDA, CDR2 SQIVND (reference sequence). Between the trimmed V and J ends, which lost 1 base and 5 bases, there was a span of 7 bases. In nucleotides, the CDR3 is TGTGCCAGTAGTATAGGCTATCGAGATACGCAGTATTTT. Translation gives CASSIGYRDTQYF.